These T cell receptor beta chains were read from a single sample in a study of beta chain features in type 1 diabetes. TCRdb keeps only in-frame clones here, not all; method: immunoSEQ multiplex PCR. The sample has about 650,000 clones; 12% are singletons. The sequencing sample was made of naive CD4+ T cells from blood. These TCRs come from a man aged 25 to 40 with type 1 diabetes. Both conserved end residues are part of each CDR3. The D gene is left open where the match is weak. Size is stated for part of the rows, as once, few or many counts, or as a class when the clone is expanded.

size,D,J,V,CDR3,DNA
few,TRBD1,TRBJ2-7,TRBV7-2,CASSFGTEFYEQYF,TGTGCCAGCAGCTTCGGGACAGAGTTTTACGAGCAGTACTTC
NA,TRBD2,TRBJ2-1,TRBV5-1,CASSLALAGGPYNEQFF,TGCGCCAGCAGCTTGGCTCTGGCGGGGGGCCCCTACAATGAGCAGTTCTTC
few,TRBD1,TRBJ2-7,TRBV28,CASSSWTGGSSYEQYF,TGTGCCAGCAGTTCCTGGACAGGGGGAAGCTCCTACGAGCAGTACTTC
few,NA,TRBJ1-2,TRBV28,CASTLSTGIYGYTF,TGTGCCAGCACCCTCTCCACAGGGATCTATGGCTACACCTTC
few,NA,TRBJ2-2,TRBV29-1,CSVEDTGTTGELFF,TGCAGCGTTGAAGATACAGGGACTACCGGGGAGCTGTTTTTT
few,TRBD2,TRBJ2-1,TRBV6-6,CASSTSGGGSDEQFF,TGTGCCAGCAGCACAAGCGGGGGTGGATCCGATGAGCAGTTCTTC
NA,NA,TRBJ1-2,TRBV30,CAWSENGINYGYTF,TGTGCCTGGAGTGAGAACGGGATTAACTACGGCTACACCTTC
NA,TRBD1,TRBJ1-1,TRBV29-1,CSVGPTGGVGTEAFF,TGCAGCGTTGGACCGACAGGGGGGGTTGGCACTGAAGCTTTCTTT
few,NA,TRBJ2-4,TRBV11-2,CASSLELYQGTKNIQYF,TGTGCCAGCAGCTTAGAACTTTACCAGGGGACCAAAAACATTCAGTACTTC
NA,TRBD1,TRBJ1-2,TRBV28,CASSSGQGRGYTF,TGTGCCAGCAGTTCCGGACAGGGACGGGGCTACACCTTC
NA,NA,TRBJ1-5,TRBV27,CASSFKGHNQPQHF,TGTGCCAGCAGTTTTAAGGGCCATAATCAGCCCCAGCATTTT
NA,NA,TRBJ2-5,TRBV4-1,CASSQPTAEETQYF,TGCGCCAGCAGCCAGCCGACAGCGGAAGAGACCCAGTACTTC
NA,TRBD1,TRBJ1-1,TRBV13,CASNRQGLGTEAFF,TGTGCCAGCAACCGACAGGGGCTGGGCACTGAAGCTTTCTTT
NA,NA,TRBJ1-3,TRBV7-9,CASSPVGQAGNTIYF,TGTGCCAGCAGCCCGGTCGGGCAGGCCGGAAACACCATATATTTT
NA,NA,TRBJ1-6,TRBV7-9,CASSLRQSNNSPLHF,TGTGCCAGCAGTCTACGACAGAGTAATAATTCACCCCTCCACTTT
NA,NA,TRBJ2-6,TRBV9,CASSVAQPGANVLTF,TGTGCCAGCAGCGTAGCCCAACCGGGGGCCAACGTCCTGACTTTC
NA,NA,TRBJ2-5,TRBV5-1,CASRFHGALERETQYF,TGCGCCAGCAGGTTCCACGGGGCCCTCGAGCGAGAGACCCAGTACTTC
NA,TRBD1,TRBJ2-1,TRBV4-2,CASDDGQGAYNEQFF,TGTGCCAGCGATGATGGACAGGGGGCCTACAATGAGCAGTTCTTC
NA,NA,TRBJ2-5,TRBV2,CASTEQGSGETQYF,TGTGCCAGCACTGAACAGGGTTCAGGAGAGACCCAGTACTTC
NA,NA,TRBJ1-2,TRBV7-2,CASSFISLGSTNYGYTF,TGTGCCAGCAGCTTCATTTCGCTAGGGTCGACTAACTATGGCTACACCTTC
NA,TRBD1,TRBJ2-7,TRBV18,CASSPPGTGPYEQYF,TGTGCCAGCTCTCCACCCGGGACAGGACCCTACGAGCAGTACTTC
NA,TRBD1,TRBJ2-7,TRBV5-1,CASSLGGDSFYEQYF,TGCGCCAGCAGCTTGGGAGGGGACAGCTTCTACGAGCAGTACTTC
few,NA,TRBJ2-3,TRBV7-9,CASSLVLHSSTDTQYF,TGTGCCAGCAGCTTGGTTCTACATTCTAGCACAGATACGCAGTATTTT